The 9 T cell receptor beta chains given below trace back to one sample, sequenced in a study of T cell responses to AZD1222 COVID-19 vaccine. Clones were sequenced by immunoSEQ multiplex PCR, and TCRdb holds only the in-frame ones, with some missing. Among roughly 100,000 clones listed, roughly 80% were seen once. Sequenced material: peripheral blood, taken on day 0 of AZD1222 vaccination. The receptors shown here come from an adult in good health.

This rearrangement joins TRBV19 to TRBJ1-1; unclear D gene. V was cut by 4 bases and J by 10 bases, with 19 bases left in between. Germline loops: CDR1 LNHDA, CDR2 SQIVND (reference sequence). The CDR3 has 14 amino acids. The CDR3 region has the DNA TGTGCCAGTAGTACCACGGGCCTCGGAGGGAGAGCTTTCTTT. It encodes CASSTTGLGGRAFF.

The chain recombines TRBV4-3 with TRBJ2-2; D uncertain. Germline CDR1 is LGHNA and CDR2 is YSLEER. The V end lost 0 bases, the J end lost 1 base, and 0 bases lay between the germline ends. The CDR3 is made up of 13 amino acids. Written as DNA, the CDR3 is TGCGCCAGCAGCCAAGAGAACACCGGGGAGCTGTTTTTT. Translated, it gives CASSQENTGELFF.

This clone was detected once. The CDR3 loop is CASSYVLKDRSPLHF. CDR3 sequence (DNA): TGTGCCAGCAGTTACGTCCTAAAGGATAGGTCACCCCTCCACTTT. This sequence joins TRBV6-2 or TRBV6-3 and TRBJ1-6; D is ambiguous. Trimming removed 2 bases at V and 10 bases at J, with 15 bases between. The CDR3 contains 15 residues. Germline V lookup: CDR1 MNHEY, CDR2 SVGEGT.

The chain joins TRBV6-5 to TRBJ1-2, with unresolved D. The CDR3 loop spans 15 amino acids. The V end was cut by 0 bases, the J end by 0 bases, with 8 bases between. From germline, CDR1 is MNHEY and CDR2 SVGAGI. This CDR3 is CASSYSRAANYGYTF. CDR3 DNA: TGTGCCAGCAGTTACTCGAGGGCGGCTAACTATGGCTACACCTTC.

The chain recombines TRBV5-6 with TRBJ2-3; 9 nucleotides line up with TRBD2. Trimming took 4 bases from V and 1 from J; bases not matched to a gene: 13. This CDR3 contains 18 residues. In germline, CDR1 is SGHDT, CDR2 YYEEEE. The CDR3 sequence is CASSPDWRGGRGTDTQYF. The CDR3 DNA follows: TGTGCCAGCAGCCCCGACTGGCGGGGGGGCCGGGGCACAGATACGCAGTATTTT.

The J gene is TRBJ1-2, the V gene TRBV19, with D possibly matching TRBD1 (5 bases). This CDR3 has 14 residues. The germline V gene encodes CDR1 LNHDA and CDR2 SQIVND (reference sequence). The ends were cut back, 4 bases at V and 5 bases at J, with 14 bases in the middle. CDR3: CASSKTGVEYGYTF. The CDR3 bases are TGTGCCAGTAGTAAAACAGGAGTGGAGTATGGCTACACCTTC.

The chain is built from TRBV10-2 and TRBJ2-3; 9 bases match TRBD2. CDR3 size: 15 residues. V was pared by 4 bases and J by 6 bases, with 8 bases of the junction left unmatched. Germline CDR1 reads WSHSY; CDR2 reads SAAADI. CDR3 sequence (DNA): TGCGCCAGCAGTGTGGTCCTAGCGGGGCCGGATACGCAGTATTTT. This translates into CASSVVLAGPDTQYF.

Only one count was recorded for this clone. The V gene is TRBV11-2, the J gene TRBJ1-3, with a tentative D call TRBD1 (6 bases). The CDR3 sequence is 15 residues long. Germline values: CDR1 SGHAT, CDR2 FQNNGV. Trimming shortened V by 5 bases and J by 4 bases, and 15 bases separated the two germline ends. This CDR3 reads CASSPEQGPGNTIYF. Written as DNA, the CDR3 is TGTGCCAGCAGCCCAGAACAGGGCCCGGGAAACACCATATATTTT.

This chain joins TRBV5-1 and TRBJ2-5; TRBD2 agrees at 12 bases. V shed 7 bases and J 4 bases; nucleotides not matched to a gene: 8. The CDR3 sequence is 15 residues long. Germline V gene lookup returns CDR1 SGHRS and CDR2 YFSETQ. CDR3 DNA sequence: TGCGCCAGCGGACTAGCGGGGATGATTGGAGAGACCCAGTACTTC. Amino acids: CASGLAGMIGETQYF.